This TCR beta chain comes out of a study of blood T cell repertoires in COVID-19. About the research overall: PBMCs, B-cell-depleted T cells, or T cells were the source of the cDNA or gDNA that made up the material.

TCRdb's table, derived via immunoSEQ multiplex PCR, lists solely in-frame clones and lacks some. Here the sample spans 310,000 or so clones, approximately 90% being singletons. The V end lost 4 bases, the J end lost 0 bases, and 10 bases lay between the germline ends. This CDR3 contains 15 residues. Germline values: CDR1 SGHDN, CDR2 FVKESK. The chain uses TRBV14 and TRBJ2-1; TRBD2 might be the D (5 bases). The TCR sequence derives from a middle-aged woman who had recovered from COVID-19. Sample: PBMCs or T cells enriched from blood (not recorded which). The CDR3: CASSPLGSSYNEQFF. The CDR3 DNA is TGTGCCAGCAGCCCACTAGGAAGCTCCTACAATGAGCAGTTCTTC.